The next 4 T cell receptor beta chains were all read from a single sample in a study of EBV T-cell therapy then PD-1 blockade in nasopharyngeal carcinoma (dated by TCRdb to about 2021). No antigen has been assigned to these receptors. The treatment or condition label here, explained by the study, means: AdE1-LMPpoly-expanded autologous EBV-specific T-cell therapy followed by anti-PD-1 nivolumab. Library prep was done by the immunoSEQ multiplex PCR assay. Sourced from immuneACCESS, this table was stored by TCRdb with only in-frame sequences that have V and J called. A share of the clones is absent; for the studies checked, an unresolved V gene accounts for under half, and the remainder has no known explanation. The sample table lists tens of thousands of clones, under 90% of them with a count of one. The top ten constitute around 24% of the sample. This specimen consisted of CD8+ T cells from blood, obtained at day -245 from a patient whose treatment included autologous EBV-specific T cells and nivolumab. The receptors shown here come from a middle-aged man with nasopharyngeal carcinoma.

The CDR3 sequence is CATLRQGGLFF. In DNA, the CDR3 is TGTGCCACCCTTCGGCAGGGTGGGCTGTTTTTT. The chain carries TRBV28 and TRBJ2-2; perhaps TRBD1 as D (5 bases). Germline V gene lookup returns CDR1 MDHEN and CDR2 SYDVKM. The CDR3 is 11 amino acids. Trimming removed 10 bases at V and 13 bases at J, with 16 bases between.

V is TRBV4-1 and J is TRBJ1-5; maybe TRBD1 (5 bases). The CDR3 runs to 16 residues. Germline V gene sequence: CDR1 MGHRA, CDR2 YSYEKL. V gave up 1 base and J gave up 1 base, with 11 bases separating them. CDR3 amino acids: CASSQGVDRSNQPQHF. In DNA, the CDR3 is TGCGCCAGCAGCCAAGGGGTAGACAGAAGCAATCAGCCCCAGCATTTT.

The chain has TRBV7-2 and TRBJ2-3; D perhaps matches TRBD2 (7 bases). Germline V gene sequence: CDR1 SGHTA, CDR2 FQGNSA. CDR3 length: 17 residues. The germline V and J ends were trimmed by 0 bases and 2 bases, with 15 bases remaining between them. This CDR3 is CASSLAGAGAYTDTQYF. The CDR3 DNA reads TGTGCCAGCAGCTTAGCGGGGGCGGGGGCCTACACAGATACGCAGTATTTT.

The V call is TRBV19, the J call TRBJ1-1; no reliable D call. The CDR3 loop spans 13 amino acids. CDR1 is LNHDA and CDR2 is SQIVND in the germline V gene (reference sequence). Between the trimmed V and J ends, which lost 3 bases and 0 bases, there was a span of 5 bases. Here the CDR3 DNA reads TGTGCCAGTAGTATGACAATGAACACTGAAGCTTTCTTT. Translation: CASSMTMNTEAFF.